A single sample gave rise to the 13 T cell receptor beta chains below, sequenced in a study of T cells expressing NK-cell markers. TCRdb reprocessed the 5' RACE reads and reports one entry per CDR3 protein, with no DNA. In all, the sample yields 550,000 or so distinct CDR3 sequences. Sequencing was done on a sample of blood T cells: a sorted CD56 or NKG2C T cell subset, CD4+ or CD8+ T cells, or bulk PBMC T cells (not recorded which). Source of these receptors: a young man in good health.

CDR3 amino acids: CASSSTPGQETRDYPYEQYF. This sequence joins TRBV7-9 and TRBJ2-7; TCRdb returns TRBD1, unconfirmable since there is no DNA. The CDR3 sequence is 20 residues long. Germline CDR1 SEHNR, CDR2 FQNEAQ (reference sequence).

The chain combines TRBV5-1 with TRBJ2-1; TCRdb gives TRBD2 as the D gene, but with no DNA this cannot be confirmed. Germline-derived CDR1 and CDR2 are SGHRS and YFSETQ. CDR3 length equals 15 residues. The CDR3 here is CASSLVLAGWNEQFF.

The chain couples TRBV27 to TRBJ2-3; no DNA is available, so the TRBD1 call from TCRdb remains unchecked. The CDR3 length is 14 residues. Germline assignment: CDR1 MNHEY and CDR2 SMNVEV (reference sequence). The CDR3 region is CASGTDRGTDTQYF.

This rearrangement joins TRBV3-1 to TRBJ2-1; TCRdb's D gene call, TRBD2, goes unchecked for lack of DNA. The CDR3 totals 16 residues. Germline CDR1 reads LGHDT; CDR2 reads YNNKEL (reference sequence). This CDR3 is CASSLWTSGSYNEQFF.

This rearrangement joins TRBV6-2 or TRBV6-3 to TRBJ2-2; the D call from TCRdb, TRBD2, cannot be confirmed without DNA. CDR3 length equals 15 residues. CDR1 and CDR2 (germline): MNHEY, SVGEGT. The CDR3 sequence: CASNGGTLNTGELFF.

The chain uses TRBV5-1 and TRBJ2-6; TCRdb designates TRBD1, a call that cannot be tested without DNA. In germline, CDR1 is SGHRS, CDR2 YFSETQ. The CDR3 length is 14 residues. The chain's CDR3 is CATTEGAGANVLTF.

CDR3: CASSFRRPSPSGANVLTF. V and J are TRBV12-3 or TRBV12-4 and TRBJ2-6; TCRdb lists TRBD2, though no DNA is available to test this call. This CDR3 comprises 18 residues.

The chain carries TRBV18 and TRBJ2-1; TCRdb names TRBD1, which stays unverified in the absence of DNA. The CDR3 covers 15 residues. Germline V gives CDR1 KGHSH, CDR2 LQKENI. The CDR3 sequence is CASSLGQGKVNEQFF.

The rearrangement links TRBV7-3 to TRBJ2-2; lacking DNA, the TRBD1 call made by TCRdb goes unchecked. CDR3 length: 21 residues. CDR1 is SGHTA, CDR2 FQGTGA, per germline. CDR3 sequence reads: CASSSSRWFPRERGNTGELFF. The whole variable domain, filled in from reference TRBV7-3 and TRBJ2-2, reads GAGVSQTPSNKVTEKGKYVELRCDPISGHTALYWYRQSLGQGPEFLIYFQGTGAADDSGLPNDRFFAVRPEGSVSTLKIQRTERGDSAVYLCASSSSRWFPRERGNTGELFFGEGSRLTVL.

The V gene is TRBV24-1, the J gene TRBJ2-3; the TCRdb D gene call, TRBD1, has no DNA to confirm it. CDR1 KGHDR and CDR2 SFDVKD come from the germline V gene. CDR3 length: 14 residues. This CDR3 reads CATSDAGTVDTQYF.

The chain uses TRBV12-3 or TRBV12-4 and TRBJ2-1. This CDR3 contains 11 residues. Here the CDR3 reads CASSADNEQFF.

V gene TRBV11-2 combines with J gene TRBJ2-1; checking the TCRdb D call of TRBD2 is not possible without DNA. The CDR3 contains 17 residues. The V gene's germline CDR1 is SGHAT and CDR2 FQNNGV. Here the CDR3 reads CASSLDPGIAEDNEQFF. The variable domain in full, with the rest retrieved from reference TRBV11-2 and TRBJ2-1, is EAGVAQSPRYKIIEKRQSVAFWCNPISGHATLYWYQQILGQGPKLLIQFQNNGVVDDSQLPKDRFSAERLKGVDSTLKIQPAKLEDSAVYLCASSLDPGIAEDNEQFFGPGTRLTVL.

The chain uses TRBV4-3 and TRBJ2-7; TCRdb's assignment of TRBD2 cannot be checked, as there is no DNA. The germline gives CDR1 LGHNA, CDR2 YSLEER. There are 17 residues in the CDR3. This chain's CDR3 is CASSQEGAGLAVVEQYF.